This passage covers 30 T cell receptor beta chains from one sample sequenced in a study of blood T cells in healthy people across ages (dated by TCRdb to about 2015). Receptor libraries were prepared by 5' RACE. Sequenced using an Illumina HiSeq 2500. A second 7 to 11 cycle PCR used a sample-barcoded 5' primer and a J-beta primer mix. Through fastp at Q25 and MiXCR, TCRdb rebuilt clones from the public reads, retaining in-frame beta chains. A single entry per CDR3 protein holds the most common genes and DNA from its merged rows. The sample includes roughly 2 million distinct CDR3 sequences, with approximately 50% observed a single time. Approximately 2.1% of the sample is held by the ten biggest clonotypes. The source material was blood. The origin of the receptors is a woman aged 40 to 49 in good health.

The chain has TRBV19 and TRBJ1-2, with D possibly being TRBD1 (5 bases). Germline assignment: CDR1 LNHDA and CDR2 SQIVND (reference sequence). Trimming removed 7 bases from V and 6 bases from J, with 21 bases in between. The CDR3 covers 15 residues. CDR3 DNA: TGTGCCAGTACCCTATTCGAACGGGGGGTAAATGGCTACACCTTC. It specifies CASTLFERGVNGYTF.

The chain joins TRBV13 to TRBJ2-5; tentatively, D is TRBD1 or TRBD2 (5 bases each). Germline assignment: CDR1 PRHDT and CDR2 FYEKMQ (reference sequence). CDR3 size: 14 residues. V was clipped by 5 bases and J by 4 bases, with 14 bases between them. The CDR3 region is CASSPRDPPETQYF. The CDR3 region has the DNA TGTGCCAGCAGCCCCCGGGACCCCCCAGAGACCCAGTACTTC.

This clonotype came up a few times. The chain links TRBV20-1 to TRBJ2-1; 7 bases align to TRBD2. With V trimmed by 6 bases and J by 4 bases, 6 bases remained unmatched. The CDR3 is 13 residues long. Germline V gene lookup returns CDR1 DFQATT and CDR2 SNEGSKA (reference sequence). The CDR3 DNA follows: TGCAGTGCCGAGTGGGGGGGTTACAATGAGCAGTTCTTC. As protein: CSAEWGGYNEQFF.

The CDR3 DNA follows: TGTGCCAGCGCCTCAGAACAGTTCTCCTACAATGAGCAGTTCTTC. As protein: CASASEQFSYNEQFF. The chain links TRBV11-2 to TRBJ2-1, with D uncertain. Germline V gene sequence: CDR1 SGHAT, CDR2 FQNNGV. V lost 8 bases, J lost 0 bases, and 14 bases lay in between. This CDR3 is 15 amino acids long.

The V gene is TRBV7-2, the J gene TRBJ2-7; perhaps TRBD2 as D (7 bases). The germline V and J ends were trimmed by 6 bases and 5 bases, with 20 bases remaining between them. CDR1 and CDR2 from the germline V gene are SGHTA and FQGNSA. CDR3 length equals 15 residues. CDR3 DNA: TGTGCCAGCAGGCTTTATAACGGGGGGCGGGACGAGCAGTACTTC. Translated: CASRLYNGGRDEQYF. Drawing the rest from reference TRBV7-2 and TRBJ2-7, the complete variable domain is GAGVSQSPSNKVTEKGKDVELRCDPISGHTALYWYRQSLGQGLEFLIYFQGNSAPDKSGLPSDRFSAERTGGSVSTLTIQRTQQEDSAVYLCASRLYNGGRDEQYFGPGTRLTVT.

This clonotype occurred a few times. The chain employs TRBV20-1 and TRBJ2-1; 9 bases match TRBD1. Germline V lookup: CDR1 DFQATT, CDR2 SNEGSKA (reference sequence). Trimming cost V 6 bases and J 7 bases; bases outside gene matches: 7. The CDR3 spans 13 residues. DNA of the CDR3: TGCAGTGCCTGGGGGGGGACAGGGAATGAGCAGTTCTTC. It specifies CSAWGGTGNEQFF.

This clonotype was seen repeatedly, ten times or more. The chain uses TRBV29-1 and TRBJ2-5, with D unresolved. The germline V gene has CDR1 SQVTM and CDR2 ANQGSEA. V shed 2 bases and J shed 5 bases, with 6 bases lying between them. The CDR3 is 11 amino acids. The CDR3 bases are TGCAGCGTTGAACTAGGCGAGACCCAGTACTTC. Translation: CSVELGETQYF.

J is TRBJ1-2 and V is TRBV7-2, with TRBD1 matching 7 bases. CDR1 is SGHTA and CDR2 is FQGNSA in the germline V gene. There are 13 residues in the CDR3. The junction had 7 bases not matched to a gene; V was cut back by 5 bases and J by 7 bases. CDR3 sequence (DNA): TGTGCCAGCAGCAAAGACAGGGTTTCTGGCTACACCTTC. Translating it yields CASSKDRVSGYTF.

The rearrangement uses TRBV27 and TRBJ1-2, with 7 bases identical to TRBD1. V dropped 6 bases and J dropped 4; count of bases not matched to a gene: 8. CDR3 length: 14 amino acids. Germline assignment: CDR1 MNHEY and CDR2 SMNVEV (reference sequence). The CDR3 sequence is CASSRWDRSYGYTF. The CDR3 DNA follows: TGTGCCAGCAGCCGATGGGACAGATCCTATGGCTACACCTTC.

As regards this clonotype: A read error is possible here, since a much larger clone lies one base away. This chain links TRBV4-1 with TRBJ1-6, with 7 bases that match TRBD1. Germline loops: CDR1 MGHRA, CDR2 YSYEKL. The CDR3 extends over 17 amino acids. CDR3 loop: CVSSPDRARGSNSPLHF. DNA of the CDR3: TGCGTCAGCAGCCCAGACAGGGCCCGAGGAAGTAATTCACCCCTCCACTTT.

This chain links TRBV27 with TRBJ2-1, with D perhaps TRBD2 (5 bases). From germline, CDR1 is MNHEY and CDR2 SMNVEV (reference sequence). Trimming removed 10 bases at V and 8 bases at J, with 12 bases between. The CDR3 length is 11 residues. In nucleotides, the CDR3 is TGTGCCAACAAGAGAGGGTATGAGCAGTTCTTC. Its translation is CANKRGYEQFF.

The chain's CDR3 is CASSLIASGGGGTQYF. Here the CDR3 DNA reads TGTGCCAGCAGTTTAATCGCTAGCGGGGGGGGTGGTACGCAGTATTTT. J is TRBJ2-3 and V is TRBV28, with 12 bases aligning to TRBD2. Germline CDR1 is MDHEN and CDR2 is SYDVKM. Trimming cost V 2 bases and J 8 bases; bases outside gene matches: 8. This CDR3 spans 16 amino acids. Combining the CDR3 with reference TRBV28 and TRBJ2-3 gives the whole variable domain DVKVTQSSRYLVKRTGEKVFLECVQDMDHENMFWYRQDPGLGLRLIYFSYDVKMKEKGDIPEGYSVSREKKERFSLILESASTNQTSMYLCASSLIASGGGGTQYFGPGTRLTVL.

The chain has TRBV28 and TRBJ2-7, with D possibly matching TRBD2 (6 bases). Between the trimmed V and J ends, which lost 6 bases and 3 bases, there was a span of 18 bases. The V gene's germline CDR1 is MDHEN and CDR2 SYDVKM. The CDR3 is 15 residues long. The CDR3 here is CASSPGSAGGYEQYF. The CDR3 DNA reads TGTGCCAGCAGCCCAGGGAGTGCCGGGGGCTACGAGCAGTACTTC.

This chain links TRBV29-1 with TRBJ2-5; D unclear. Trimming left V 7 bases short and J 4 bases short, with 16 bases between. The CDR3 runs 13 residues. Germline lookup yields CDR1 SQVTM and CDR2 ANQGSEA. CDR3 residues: CSGDLVDGETQYF. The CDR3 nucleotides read TGCAGCGGTGATCTAGTGGACGGAGAGACCCAGTACTTC.

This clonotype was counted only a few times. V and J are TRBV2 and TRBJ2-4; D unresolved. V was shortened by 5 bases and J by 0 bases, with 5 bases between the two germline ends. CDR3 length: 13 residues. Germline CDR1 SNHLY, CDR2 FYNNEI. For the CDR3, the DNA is TGTGCCAGCAGTAGGCTAGCCAAAAACATTCAGTACTTC. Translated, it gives CASSRLAKNIQYF.

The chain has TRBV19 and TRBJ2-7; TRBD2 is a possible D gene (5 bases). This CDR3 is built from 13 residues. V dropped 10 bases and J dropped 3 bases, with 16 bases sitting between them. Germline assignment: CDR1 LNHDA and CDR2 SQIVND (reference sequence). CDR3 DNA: TGTGCCAATAGCCCCGGGGTATTCTACGAGCAGTACTTC. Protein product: CANSPGVFYEQYF.

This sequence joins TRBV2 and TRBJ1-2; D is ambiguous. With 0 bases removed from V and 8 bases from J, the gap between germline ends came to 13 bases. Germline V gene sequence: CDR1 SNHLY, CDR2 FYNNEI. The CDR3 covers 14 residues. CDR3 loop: CASSEALVLRGYTF. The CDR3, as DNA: TGTGCCAGCAGTGAAGCTTTGGTACTTCGGGGCTACACCTTC.

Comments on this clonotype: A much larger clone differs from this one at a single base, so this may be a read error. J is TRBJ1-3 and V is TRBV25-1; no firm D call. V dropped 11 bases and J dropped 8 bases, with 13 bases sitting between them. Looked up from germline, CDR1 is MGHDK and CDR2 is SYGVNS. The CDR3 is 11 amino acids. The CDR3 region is CAGTPGDTIYF. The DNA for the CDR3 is TGTGCCGGCACCCCCGGAGACACCATATATTTT.

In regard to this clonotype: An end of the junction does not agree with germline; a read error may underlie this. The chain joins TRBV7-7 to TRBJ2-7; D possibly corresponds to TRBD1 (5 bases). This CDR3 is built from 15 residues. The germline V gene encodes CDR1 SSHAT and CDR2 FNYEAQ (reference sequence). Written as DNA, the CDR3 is TGTGCTAGCAGCTTCAGTGGGGCGTGCTCCTACGAGCAGTACTTC. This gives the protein CASSFSGACSYEQYF.

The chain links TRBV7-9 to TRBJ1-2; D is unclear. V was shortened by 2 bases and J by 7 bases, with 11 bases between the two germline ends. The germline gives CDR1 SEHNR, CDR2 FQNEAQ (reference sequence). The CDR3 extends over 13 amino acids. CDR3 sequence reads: CASSLSLVRGYTF. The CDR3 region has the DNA TGTGCCAGCAGCTTAAGCTTGGTCCGTGGCTACACCTTC.

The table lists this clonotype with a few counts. CDR3 in DNA: TGTGCCAGCAGCTTAGGGACAGGGCGTCCGTACTCCTACAATGAGCAGTTCTTC. This encodes CASSLGTGRPYSYNEQFF. The genes are TRBV7-2 and TRBJ2-1, with TRBD1 matching 8 bases. The ends lost 1 base at V and 0 bases at J; junction bases unmatched: 8. This CDR3 contains 18 residues. Germline values: CDR1 SGHTA, CDR2 FQGNSA. Supplemented by reference TRBV7-2 and TRBJ2-1, the full variable domain reads GAGVSQSPSNKVTEKGKDVELRCDPISGHTALYWYRQSLGQGLEFLIYFQGNSAPDKSGLPSDRFSAERTGGSVSTLTIQRTQQEDSAVYLCASSLGTGRPYSYNEQFFGPGTRLTVL.

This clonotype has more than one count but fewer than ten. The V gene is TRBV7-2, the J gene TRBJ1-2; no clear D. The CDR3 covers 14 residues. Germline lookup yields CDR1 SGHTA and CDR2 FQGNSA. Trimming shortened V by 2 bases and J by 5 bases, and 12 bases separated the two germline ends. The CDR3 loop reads CASSLPQPLYGYTF. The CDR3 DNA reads TGTGCCAGCAGCTTACCACAGCCATTGTATGGCTACACCTTC.

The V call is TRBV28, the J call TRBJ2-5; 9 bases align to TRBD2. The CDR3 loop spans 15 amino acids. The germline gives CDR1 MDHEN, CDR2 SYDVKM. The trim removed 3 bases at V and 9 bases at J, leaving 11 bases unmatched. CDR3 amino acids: CASSFSGTSNKAQYF. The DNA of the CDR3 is TGTGCCAGCAGTTTTAGCGGGACTAGCAATAAGGCCCAGTACTTC.

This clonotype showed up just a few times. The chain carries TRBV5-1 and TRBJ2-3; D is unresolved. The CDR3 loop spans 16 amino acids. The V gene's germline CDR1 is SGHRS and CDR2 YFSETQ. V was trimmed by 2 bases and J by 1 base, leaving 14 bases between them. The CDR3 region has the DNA TGCGCCAGCAGCTTTCAGGTTCGCGAACGCACAGATACGCAGTATTTT. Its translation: CASSFQVRERTDTQYF.

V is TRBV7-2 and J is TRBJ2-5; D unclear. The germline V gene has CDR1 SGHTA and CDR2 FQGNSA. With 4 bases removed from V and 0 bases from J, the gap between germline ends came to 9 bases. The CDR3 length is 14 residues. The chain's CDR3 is CASSSSIYQETQYF. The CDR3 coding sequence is TGTGCCAGCAGCTCCTCTATATACCAAGAGACCCAGTACTTC.

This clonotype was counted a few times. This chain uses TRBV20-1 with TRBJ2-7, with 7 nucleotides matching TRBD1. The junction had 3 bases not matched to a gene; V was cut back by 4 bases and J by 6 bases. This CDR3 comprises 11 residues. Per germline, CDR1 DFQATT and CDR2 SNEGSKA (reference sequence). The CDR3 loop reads CSAITGVEQYF. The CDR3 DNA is TGCAGTGCTATAACAGGGGTCGAGCAGTACTTC.

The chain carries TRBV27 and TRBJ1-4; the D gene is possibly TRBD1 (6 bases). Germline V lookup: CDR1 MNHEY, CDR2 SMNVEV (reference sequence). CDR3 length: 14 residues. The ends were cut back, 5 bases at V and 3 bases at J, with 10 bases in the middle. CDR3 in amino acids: CASSHRDANEKLFF. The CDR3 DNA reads TGTGCCAGCAGTCACAGGGATGCTAATGAAAAACTGTTTTTT. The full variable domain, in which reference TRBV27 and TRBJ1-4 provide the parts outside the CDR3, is EAQVTQNPRYLITVTGKKLTVTCSQNMNHEYMSWYRQDPGLGLRQIYYSMNVEVTDKGDVPEGYKVSRKEKRNFPLILESPSPNQTSLYFCASSHRDANEKLFFGSGTQLSVL.

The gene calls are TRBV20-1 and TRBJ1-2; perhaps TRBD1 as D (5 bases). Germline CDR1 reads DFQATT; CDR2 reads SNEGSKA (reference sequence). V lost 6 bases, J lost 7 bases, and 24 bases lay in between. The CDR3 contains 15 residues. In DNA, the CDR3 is TGCAGTGCGCCCCGGGGAGGGATGGGGCCGGTTGGCTACACCTTC. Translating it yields CSAPRGGMGPVGYTF.

As DNA, the CDR3 is TGTGCCAGCAGTCCTGACAGGCGCTATGGCTACACCTTC. Its protein product is CASSPDRRYGYTF. The chain joins TRBV6-5 to TRBJ1-2, with D tentatively TRBD1 (6 bases). CDR1 MNHEY and CDR2 SVGAGI come from the germline V gene. This CDR3 comprises 13 residues. V was trimmed by 5 bases and J by 4 bases, leaving 11 bases between them.

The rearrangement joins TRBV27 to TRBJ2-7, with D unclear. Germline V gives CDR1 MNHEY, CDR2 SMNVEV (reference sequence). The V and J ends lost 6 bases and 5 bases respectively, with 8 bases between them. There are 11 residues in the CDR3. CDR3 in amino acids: CASRVVDEQYF. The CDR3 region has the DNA TGTGCCAGCAGAGTGGTTGACGAGCAGTACTTC.